The clone carrying this TCR beta chain appeared a single time. The antigen remains undetermined. These data belong to a study of radiation and T cells in renal cell carcinoma. Study in general: Nephrectomy followed 15 Gy stereotactic body radiation by 4 weeks.

Findings of the study overall: From baseline, blood top tumor clonotypes peaked at 2 weeks post-radiation.

Only in-frame clones appear in the TCRdb table, and some are missing; sequencing was by immunoSEQ multiplex PCR. The sample lists approximately 140,000 clones, roughly 83% seen once, with approximately 24% in the top ten. Time point here: baseline pretreatment blood. Treatment of the sample: 15 Gy SBRT to primary tumor, nephrectomy 4 weeks later. Blood was sampled at baseline, 2 weeks and 4 weeks after SBRT. Clear cell pathology was present in this patient's renal cell carcinoma. The sequence was obtained from a woman in her forties or fifties with renal cell carcinoma. This specimen was blood, taken from a patient whose treatment included radiotherapy and nephrectomy.

The CDR3 nucleotides are TGTGCCAGTAGTATCCAGACAGGCCAACAAGAGACCCAGTACTTC. Translation: CASSIQTGQQETQYF. This chain uses TRBV19 with TRBJ2-5; possible D gene TRBD1, 6 bases. The germline V and J ends were trimmed by 3 bases and 2 bases, with 13 bases remaining between them. Germline CDR1 LNHDA, CDR2 SQIVND (reference sequence). The CDR3 is 15 amino acids.